These T cell receptor beta chains were read from a single sample in a study of radiotherapy plus CTLA-4 blockade in lung cancer. Profiling relied on immunoSEQ multiplex PCR, and the TCRdb table lists in-frame clones only, not all of them. The data show some 78,000 clones, approximately 84% seen once. Sequencing was performed on peripheral blood, taken from a patient treated with radiotherapy plus ipilimumab. Receptors originate from a human donor with non-small cell lung cancer who had a partial response to radiotherapy plus ipilimumab. CDR3s include the opening cysteine and the closing phenylalanine or tryptophan. The D gene is left open where the match is weak. Expanded clones are given a class, and other clones once, few, many or no size at all.

>TRBV30|once|-|TRBJ2-5
CACKGEVTQYF
TGTGCCTGTAAGGGGGAAGTGACCCAGTACTTC
>TRBV19|-|-|TRBJ1-2
CASIPDRRNYGYTF
TGTGCCAGTATTCCGGACAGAAGGAACTATGGCTACACCTTC
>TRBV28|once|TRBD2|TRBJ2-1
CASSLWGIGLAGPNEQFF
TGTGCCAGCAGTTTGTGGGGAATCGGACTAGCGGGACCCAATGAGCAGTTCTTC
>TRBV6-1|-|-|TRBJ2-2
CASSWGLGDTGELFF
TGTGCCAGTAGTTGGGGGCTTGGAGACACCGGGGAGCTGTTTTTT
>TRBV10-3|few|-|TRBJ1-5
CAISEDGKVNGYSNQPQHF
TGTGCCATCAGTGAAGACGGGAAGGTAAATGGGTATAGCAATCAGCCCCAGCATTTT
>TRBV6-5|-|-|TRBJ1-5
CASWGRGYNQPQHF
TGTGCCAGCTGGGGGAGGGGTTACAATCAGCCCCAGCATTTT
>TRBV2|-|-|TRBJ1-4
CASIRRGRDEKLFF
TGTGCCAGCATCAGGAGGGGACGCGATGAAAAACTGTTTTTT
>TRBV9|-|TRBD1|TRBJ1-5
CASSVDRGLGEPQHF
TGTGCCAGCAGCGTAGACAGGGGGCTAGGGGAGCCCCAGCATTTT
>TRBV28|-|TRBD2|TRBJ2-5
CAGGGGALGQETQYF
TGTGCCGGCGGGGGAGGGGCGCTTGGCCAAGAGACCCAGTACTTC
>TRBV6-5|-|-|TRBJ1-2
CASSYSSDYGYTF
TGTGCCAGCAGTTACTCTTCAGACTATGGCTACACCTTC
>TRBV6-5|-|-|TRBJ2-7
CASRTRLHHEQYF
TGTGCCAGCAGGACTCGACTTCACCACGAGCAGTACTTC
>TRBV4-1|-|-|TRBJ1-1
CASSQDNRVRRKVNTEAFF
TGCGCCAGCAGCCAAGATAACAGGGTAAGAAGGAAGGTGAACACTGAAGCTTTCTTT
>TRBV6-1|once|-|TRBJ2-5
CASRSGDQETQYF
TGTGCCAGCAGGTCGGGGGACCAAGAGACCCAGTACTTC
>TRBV7-9|few|-|TRBJ1-3
CASSSSGPISGNTIYF
TGTGCCAGCAGCTCAAGTGGCCCCATCTCTGGAAACACCATATATTTT
>TRBV28|-|TRBD2|TRBJ2-1
CASSLRESYNEQFF
TGTGCCAGCAGCCTGCGGGAGTCCTACAATGAGCAGTTCTTC
>TRBV25-1|-|-|TRBJ1-6
CASRRGNSPLHF
TGTGCCAGCAGACGGGGAAATTCACCCCTCCACTTT
>TRBV27|-|TRBD2|TRBJ2-1
CASSWGGDEQFF
TGTGCCAGCAGTTGGGGGGGGGATGAGCAGTTCTTC
>TRBV7-9|-|-|TRBJ1-1
CASSAARGDTEAFF
TGTGCCAGCAGCGCCGCCAGGGGTGACACTGAAGCTTTCTTT
>TRBV28|-|-|TRBJ2-6
CASSSGTSSGANVLTF
TGTGCCAGCAGTTCAGGCACCAGCTCTGGGGCCAACGTCCTGACTTTC
>TRBV28|-|TRBD2|TRBJ2-1
CASSFGREAYNEQFF
TGTGCCAGCAGTTTCGGACGGGAGGCTTACAATGAGCAGTTCTTC
>TRBV27|-|TRBD1|TRBJ2-7
CASSPLGQGFTYEQYF
TGTGCCAGCAGTCCGCTGGGACAGGGGTTTACCTACGAGCAGTACTTC
>TRBV6-6|-|-|TRBJ1-5
CASSYDSGVYQPQHF
TGTGCCAGCAGTTACGATTCGGGGGTGTATCAGCCCCAGCATTTT
>TRBV6-1|-|-|TRBJ1-2
CASSEPGTPSNYGYTF
TGTGCCAGCAGTGAACCCGGGACACCTTCCAACTATGGCTACACCTTC
>TRBV7-9|-|TRBD1|TRBJ1-2
CASSFSDRGMKGYTF
TGTGCCAGCAGCTTCAGCGACAGGGGAATGAAGGGCTACACCTTC